The 27 T cell receptor beta chains below all came from one sample that was sequenced in a study of blood T cells in healthy people across ages. A second PCR, run for about 6 to 11 cycles, used a sample-barcoded 5' primer plus a J-beta primer mix. TCRdb analysed the 5' RACE reads with MiXCR anew, one entry per CDR3 protein. The table lists 1.5 million to 2 million distinct CDR3 sequences, more than 35% of them singletons. The source material was blood. Every receptor here comes from a human donor in good health.

On this clonotype: The junction shows a germline mismatch at one end, possibly a read error. This chain joins TRBV5-1 and TRBJ2-7, with 10 bases that match TRBD2. Germline V gene sequence: CDR1 SGHRS, CDR2 YFSETQ. The CDR3 length is 16 residues. The CDR3 loop is CVSSPGLAPSSYEQYF. As DNA, the CDR3 is TGCGTCAGCAGCCCGGGACTAGCGCCGAGCTCCTACGAGCAGTACTTC.

In this sample, this clonotype turned up a few times. The chain combines TRBV7-9 with TRBJ1-6; D is unresolved. The germline gives CDR1 SEHNR, CDR2 FQNEAQ (reference sequence). The CDR3 spans 15 residues. V gave up 5 bases and J gave up 7 bases, with 15 bases separating them. The DNA of the CDR3 is TGTGCCAGCAGCGATCGTGCCCAAGGGAATTCACCCCTCCACTTT. The encoded protein is CASSDRAQGNSPLHF.

This clonotype was seen only a few times. The CDR3 reads CASRSRGSPDTQYF. CDR3 nucleotides: TGTGCCAGCAGGAGTAGAGGTTCCCCAGATACGCAGTATTTT. The chain links TRBV2 to TRBJ2-3; unclear D gene. The CDR3 consists of 14 residues. The V and J ends lost 6 bases and 4 bases respectively, with 14 bases between them. Germline CDR1 SNHLY, CDR2 FYNNEI.

The J gene is TRBJ2-7, the V gene TRBV7-2, with 11 positions matching TRBD1. This CDR3 has 15 residues. The V and J ends lost 4 bases and 6 bases, in that order; junction bases with no gene match: 8. The V gene's germline CDR1 is SGHTA and CDR2 FQGNSA. The CDR3 loop reads CASSYSGTGGAEQYF. The CDR3 DNA follows: TGTGCCAGCAGCTACTCCGGGACAGGGGGTGCCGAGCAGTACTTC.

Concerning this clonotype: One end of the junction fails to match germline, which may point to a read error. The chain combines TRBV20-1 with TRBJ2-5, with 11 bases matching TRBD2. Germline V gene sequence: CDR1 DFQATT, CDR2 SNEGSKA (reference sequence). The CDR3 sequence is 15 residues long. Here the CDR3 reads CGARASGGFQETQYF. The CDR3, as DNA: TGCGGTGCTAGAGCTAGCGGGGGGTTCCAAGAGACCCAGTACTTC.

The chain employs TRBV2 and TRBJ1-2; TRBD1 is a possible D gene (5 bases). The CDR3 loop spans 17 amino acids. CDR1 is SNHLY and CDR2 is FYNNEI in the germline V gene. Between the trimmed V and J ends, which lost 3 bases and 7 bases, there was a span of 24 bases. Written as DNA, the CDR3 is TGTGCCAGCAGTGATCCCAGGGCGCGGGTTACATCGGGTGGCTACACCTTC. Translating gives CASSDPRARVTSGGYTF. Using reference TRBV2 and TRBJ1-2 for the parts outside the CDR3, the full variable domain is EPEVTQTPSHQVTQMGQEVILRCVPISNHLYFYWYRQILGQKVEFLVSFYNNEISEKSEIFDDQFSVERPDGSNFTLKIRSTKLEDSAMYFCASSDPRARVTSGGYTFGSGTRLTVV.

CDR3 protein: CASSQDYAVSGANVLTF. The DNA for the CDR3 is TGCGCCAGCAGCCAAGATTATGCGGTCTCTGGGGCCAACGTCCTGACTTTC. The chain carries TRBV4-3 and TRBJ2-6; no reliable D call. The V and J ends lost 0 bases and 0 bases respectively, with 9 bases between them. The CDR3 loop spans 17 amino acids. In germline, CDR1 is LGHNA, CDR2 YSLEER.

The chain recombines TRBV15 with TRBJ1-5; 7 bases match TRBD1. CDR3 length: 14 residues. The V gene end was trimmed by 1 base and the J gene end by 6 bases; junction bases not matched to a gene: 3. CDR1 is LNHNV and CDR2 is YYDKDF in the germline V gene (reference sequence). Written as DNA, the CDR3 is TGTGCCACCAGCAGAGGGACAGGTCTTCAGCCCCAGCATTTT. The encoded protein is CATSRGTGLQPQHF.

This clonotype came up a few times. V and J are TRBV10-3 and TRBJ2-1; 12 bases match TRBD2. In germline, CDR1 is ENHRY, CDR2 SYGVKD. V shed 4 bases, J shed 2 bases, and the junction held 9 bases outside the gene matches. The CDR3 contains 18 residues. This CDR3 is CAISVPSGGALAYNEQFF. CDR3 bases: TGTGCCATCAGTGTCCCTAGCGGGGGGGCATTAGCCTACAATGAGCAGTTCTTC.

This chain connects TRBV24-1 to TRBJ2-1; D remains unclear. Trimming stripped 1 base from V and 6 bases from J, with 6 bases between. CDR3 length: 13 amino acids. CDR1 and CDR2 (germline): KGHDR, SFDVKD. CDR3 residues: CATSDFGRNEQFF. CDR3 sequence (DNA): TGTGCCACCAGTGATTTTGGGCGCAATGAGCAGTTCTTC.

The rearrangement joins TRBV6-5 to TRBJ2-5; either TRBD1 or TRBD2 may supply D (5 bases each). CDR1 is MNHEY and CDR2 is SVGAGI in the germline V gene. The CDR3 extends over 15 amino acids. V was clipped by 2 bases and J by 4 bases, with 14 bases between them. The CDR3 here is CASSYPAGARETQYF. The CDR3 nucleotides read TGTGCCAGCAGTTACCCGGCCGGGGCGCGAGAGACCCAGTACTTC.

This rearrangement joins TRBV24-1 to TRBJ2-3; unclear D gene. V lost 3 bases, J lost 2 bases, and 5 bases lay in between. The CDR3 has 13 residues. Looked up from germline, CDR1 is KGHDR and CDR2 is SFDVKD. The CDR3, as DNA: TGTGCCACCAGTGATCCGCCCACAGATACGCAGTATTTT. This sequence encodes CATSDPPTDTQYF.

This clonotype was seen a few times. This chain connects TRBV12-3 or TRBV12-4 to TRBJ2-3; D not resolved. The CDR3 loop spans 12 amino acids. The germline V and J ends were trimmed by 5 bases and 7 bases, with 10 bases remaining between them. CDR3 sequence: CASSPRRNTQYF. CDR3 coding DNA: TGTGCCAGCAGTCCCAGGAGAAATACGCAGTATTTT.

Concerning this clonotype: This may be a read error: a much more frequent sequence differs by one nucleotide. The chain carries TRBV12-3 or TRBV12-4 and TRBJ2-3; 7 bases agree with TRBD1. CDR3 length: 15 amino acids. CDR3 nucleotides: TGTGCCAGCAGTTTAGGGGCAGGGGGAACAGATACGCAGTGTTTT. Translating it yields CASSLGAGGTDTQCF.

The table lists this clonotype with a few counts. The rearrangement uses TRBV4-3 and TRBJ2-5; D not resolved. The closer fit of TRBJ2-7 to the DNA end suggests the J call may be wrong. The CDR3 loop spans 13 amino acids. CDR1 is LGHNA, CDR2 YSLEER, per germline. CDR3 residues: CASSQFSGREQYF. In DNA form, the CDR3 reads TGCGCCAGCAGCCAATTTTCCGGTCGCGAGCAGTACTTC.

This clonotype was detected only a few times. V usage is TRBV5-1 and J usage is TRBJ2-4, with TRBD1 matching 8 bases. Matching the DNA end better, TRBJ2-5 makes the J call doubtful. The CDR3 extends over 18 amino acids. Looked up from germline, CDR1 is SGHRS and CDR2 is YFSETQ. CDR3 protein: CASSLGTRGRLLQETQYF. Written as DNA, the CDR3 is TGCGCCAGCAGCTTGGGAACCAGGGGGCGCTTGCTACAAGAGACCCAGTACTTC.

This clonotype was counted between two and nine times. The V and J genes are TRBV20-1 and TRBJ1-1; unclear D gene. Germline assignment: CDR1 DFQATT and CDR2 SNEGSKA (reference sequence). There are 12 residues in the CDR3. The CDR3 DNA reads as TGCAGAGTAGCCAGCATGAACACTGAAGCTTTCTTT. Protein: CRVASMNTEAFF.

This clonotype was observed a handful of times. The V and J genes are TRBV24-1 and TRBJ2-7, with 9 nucleotides matching TRBD1. The V gene's germline CDR1 is KGHDR and CDR2 SFDVKD. V lost 9 bases and J lost 5; bases outside the gene matches: 4. The CDR3 is made up of 12 amino acids. CDR3: CATSDRGHEQYF. The DNA for the CDR3 is TGTGCCACCTCGGACAGGGGCCACGAGCAGTACTTC.

The chain has TRBV20-1 and TRBJ1-5, with a weak D call TRBD1 (6 bases). The V gene lost 6 bases and the J gene lost 0 bases, with 12 bases spanning the gap. From germline, CDR1 is DFQATT and CDR2 SNEGSKA (reference sequence). There are 14 residues in the CDR3. CDR3 in DNA: TGCAGTGCCGGGACAACTTATAGCAATCAGCCCCAGCATTTT. This sequence encodes CSAGTTYSNQPQHF.

V and J are TRBV10-3 and TRBJ2-1; D is possibly TRBD1 (6 bases). This CDR3 is built from 16 residues. V lost 0 bases, J lost 7 bases, and 16 bases lay in between. Germline lookup yields CDR1 ENHRY and CDR2 SYGVKD. CDR3 nucleotide sequence: TGTGCCATCAGTGAGTCTGGGCAGGGGAACGTGAATGAGCAGTTCTTC. Protein sequence: CAISESGQGNVNEQFF.

V gene TRBV7-2 combines with J gene TRBJ2-4; 11 bases map to TRBD2. V lost 5 bases, J lost 4 bases, and 7 bases stayed unmatched. This CDR3 region has 16 residues. Germline lookup yields CDR1 SGHTA and CDR2 FQGNSA. The CDR3 region is CASSPQTSGVKNIQYF. The DNA of the CDR3 is TGTGCCAGCAGCCCTCAGACTAGCGGGGTTAAAAACATTCAGTACTTC. The full variable domain, completed using reference TRBV7-2 and TRBJ2-4, is GAGVSQSPSNKVTEKGKDVELRCDPISGHTALYWYRQSLGQGLEFLIYFQGNSAPDKSGLPSDRFSAERTGGSVSTLTIQRTQQEDSAVYLCASSPQTSGVKNIQYFGAGTRLSVL.

V gene TRBV4-3 combines with J gene TRBJ2-4, with 8 bases matching TRBD1. The J call may not be correct, given that the DNA end is closer to TRBJ2-7. This CDR3 is built from 16 residues. Germline values: CDR1 LGHNA, CDR2 YSLEER. The CDR3 is CASSQDTAGGLYEQYF. The CDR3 DNA is TGCGCCAGCAGCCAAGATACGGCAGGGGGCCTCTACGAGCAGTACTTC.

This clonotype was recorded at least ten times. The CDR3 nucleotides are TGCAGTTCCCGGGACGCCGACTATGGCTACACCTTC. Translated: CSSRDADYGYTF. V gene TRBV20-1 combines with J gene TRBJ1-2; TRBD1 might be the D (5 bases). The length of the CDR3 is 12 residues. V dropped 8 bases and J dropped 3 bases, with 13 bases sitting between them. CDR1 is DFQATT, CDR2 SNEGSKA, per germline (reference sequence).

A single count supports this clonotype. V and J are TRBV9 and TRBJ2-3, with 10 bases lining up with TRBD2. The CDR3 consists of 21 residues. Germline assignment: CDR1 SGDLS and CDR2 YYNGEE. V trimming: 1 base; J trimming: 0 bases; junction bases outside the gene matches: 17. The CDR3 DNA reads TGTGCCAGCAGCGTACGACCGGCCCGGACTAGCGGTTGGGTTAGCACAGATACGCAGTATTTT. Translated: CASSVRPARTSGWVSTDTQYF.

The chain links TRBV11-1 to TRBJ1-2, with D maybe TRBD1 (5 bases). CDR3 length: 16 amino acids. Per germline, CDR1 SGHAT and CDR2 FQDESV (reference sequence). V lost 5 bases, J lost 1 base, and 17 bases lay in between. The CDR3 here is CASSHRRGLINYGYTF. The CDR3 DNA sequence: TGTGCCAGCAGCCACCGCCGGGGCCTTATTAACTATGGCTACACCTTC.

The V and J genes are TRBV6-1 and TRBJ2-5; D remains ambiguous. The V gene lost 3 bases and the J gene lost 5 bases, with 13 bases spanning the gap. CDR1 and CDR2 from the germline V gene are MNHNS and SASEGT. The CDR3 covers 14 residues. The CDR3 here is CASSESIGWETQYF. DNA for the CDR3: TGTGCCAGCAGTGAGAGCATAGGGTGGGAGACCCAGTACTTC.

V gene TRBV20-1 combines with J gene TRBJ2-1, with 9 nucleotides matching TRBD2. The CDR3 runs to 15 residues. The V segment lost 6 bases and the J segment 8 bases; nucleotides outside the gene matches: 14. The germline V gene encodes CDR1 DFQATT and CDR2 SNEGSKA (reference sequence). The DNA for the CDR3 is TGCAGTGCGGGACTAGCTTCCCTCCCCGGCGATGAGCAGTTCTTC. This codes for CSAGLASLPGDEQFF.